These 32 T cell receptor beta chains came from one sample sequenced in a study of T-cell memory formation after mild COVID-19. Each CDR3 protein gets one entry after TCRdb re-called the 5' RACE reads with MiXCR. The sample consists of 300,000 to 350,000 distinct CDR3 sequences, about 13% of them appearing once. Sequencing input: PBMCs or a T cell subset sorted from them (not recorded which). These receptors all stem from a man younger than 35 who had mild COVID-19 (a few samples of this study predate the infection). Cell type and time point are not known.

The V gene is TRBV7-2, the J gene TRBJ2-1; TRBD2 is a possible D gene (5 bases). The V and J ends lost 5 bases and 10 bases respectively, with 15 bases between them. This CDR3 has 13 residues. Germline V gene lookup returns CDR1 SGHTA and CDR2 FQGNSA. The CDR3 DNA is TGTGCCAGCAGCCTAAGGGAGTTTAGAGAGCAGTTCTTC. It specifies CASSLREFREQFF.

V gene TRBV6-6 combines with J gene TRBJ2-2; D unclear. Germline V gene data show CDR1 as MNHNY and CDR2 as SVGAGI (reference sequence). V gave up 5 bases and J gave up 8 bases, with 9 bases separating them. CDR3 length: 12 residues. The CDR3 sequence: CASSALEGELFF. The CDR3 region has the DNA TGTGCCAGCAGTGCACTCGAAGGGGAGCTGTTTTTT.

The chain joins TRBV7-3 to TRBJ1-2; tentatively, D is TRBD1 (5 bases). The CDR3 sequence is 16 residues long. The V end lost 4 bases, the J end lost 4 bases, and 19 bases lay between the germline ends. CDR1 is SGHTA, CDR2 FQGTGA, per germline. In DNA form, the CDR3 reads TGTGCCAGCAGCTCCGCCGGGACGGTAAGCTTCTATGGCTACACCTTC. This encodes CASSSAGTVSFYGYTF.

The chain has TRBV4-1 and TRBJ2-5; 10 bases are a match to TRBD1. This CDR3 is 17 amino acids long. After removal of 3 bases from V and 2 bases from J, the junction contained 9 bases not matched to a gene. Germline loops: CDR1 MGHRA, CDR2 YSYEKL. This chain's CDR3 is CASSHRPGQGIQETQYF. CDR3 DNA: TGCGCCAGCAGCCACCGTCCGGGACAGGGGATTCAAGAGACCCAGTACTTC.

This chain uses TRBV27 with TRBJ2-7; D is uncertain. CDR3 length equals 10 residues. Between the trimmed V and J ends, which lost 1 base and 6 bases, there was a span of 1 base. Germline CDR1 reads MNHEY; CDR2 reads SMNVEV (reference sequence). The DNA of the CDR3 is TGTGCCAGCAGTTTATGCGAGCAGTACGTC. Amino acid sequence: CASSLCEQYV.

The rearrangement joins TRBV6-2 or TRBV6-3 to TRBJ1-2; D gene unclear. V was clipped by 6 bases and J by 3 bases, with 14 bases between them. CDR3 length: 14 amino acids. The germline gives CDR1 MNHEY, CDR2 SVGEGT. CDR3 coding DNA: TGTGCCAGCAGATCCTCTGCGTATGACTATGGCTACACCTTC. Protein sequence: CASRSSAYDYGYTF.

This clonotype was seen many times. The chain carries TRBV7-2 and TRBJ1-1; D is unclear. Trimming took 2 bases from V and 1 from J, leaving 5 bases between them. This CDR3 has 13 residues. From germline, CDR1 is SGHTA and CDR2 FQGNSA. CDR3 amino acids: CASSLQANTEAFF. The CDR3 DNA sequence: TGTGCCAGCAGCTTACAGGCGAACACTGAAGCTTTCTTT.

The CDR3 here is CSASTVNQPQHF. As DNA, the CDR3 is TGCAGTGCTAGCACCGTGAATCAGCCCCAGCATTTT. This sequence joins TRBV20-1 and TRBJ1-5; D uncertain. The germline V and J ends were trimmed by 3 bases and 4 bases, with 7 bases remaining between them. Germline assignment: CDR1 DFQATT and CDR2 SNEGSKA (reference sequence). The CDR3 runs 12 residues.

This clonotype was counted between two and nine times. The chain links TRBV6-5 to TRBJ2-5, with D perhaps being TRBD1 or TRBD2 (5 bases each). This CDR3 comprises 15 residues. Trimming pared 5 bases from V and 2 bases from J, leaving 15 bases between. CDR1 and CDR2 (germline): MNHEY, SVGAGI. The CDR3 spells CASSAEGTDQETQYF. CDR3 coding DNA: TGTGCCAGCAGTGCCGAAGGGACGGATCAAGAGACCCAGTACTTC.

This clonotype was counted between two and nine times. CDR3 coding DNA: TGTGCCAGCAGCTTAGTAGCGGGGGGGGCGACGGATGAGCAGTTCTTC. Protein sequence: CASSLVAGGATDEQFF. The rearrangement joins TRBV7-2 to TRBJ2-1, with 11 nucleotides matching TRBD2. Germline-derived CDR1 and CDR2 are SGHTA and FQGNSA. This CDR3 contains 16 residues. V lost 1 base to trimming and J lost 8 bases; unmatched junction nucleotides: 7.

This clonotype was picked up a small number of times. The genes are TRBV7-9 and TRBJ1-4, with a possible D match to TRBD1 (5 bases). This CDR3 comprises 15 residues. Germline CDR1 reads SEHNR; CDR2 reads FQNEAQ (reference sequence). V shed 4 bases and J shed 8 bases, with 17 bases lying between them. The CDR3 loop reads CASSSPGTGREKLFF. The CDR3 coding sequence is TGTGCCAGCAGCTCACCCGGGACGGGAAGGGAAAAACTGTTTTTT.

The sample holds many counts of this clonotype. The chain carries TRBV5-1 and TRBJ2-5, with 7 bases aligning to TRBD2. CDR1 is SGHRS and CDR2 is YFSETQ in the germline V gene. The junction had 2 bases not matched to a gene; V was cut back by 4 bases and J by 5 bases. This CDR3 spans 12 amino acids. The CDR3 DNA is TGCGCCAGCAGCCGAGCGGGGGAGACCCAGTACTTC. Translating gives CASSRAGETQYF.

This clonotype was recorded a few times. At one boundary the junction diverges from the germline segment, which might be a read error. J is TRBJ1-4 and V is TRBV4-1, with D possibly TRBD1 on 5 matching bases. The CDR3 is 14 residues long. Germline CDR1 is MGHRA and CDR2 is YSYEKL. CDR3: CASSQGTTNEKLFF. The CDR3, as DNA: TGCGCCAGCAGCCAAGGGACAACAAATGAAAAACTGTTTTTT.

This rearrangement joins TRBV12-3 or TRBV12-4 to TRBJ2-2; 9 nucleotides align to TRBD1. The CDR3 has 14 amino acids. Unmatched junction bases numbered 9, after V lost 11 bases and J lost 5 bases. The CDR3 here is CADGRQGVTGELFF. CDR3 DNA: TGTGCCGACGGGCGACAGGGGGTAACCGGGGAGCTGTTTTTT.

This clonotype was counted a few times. In DNA form, the CDR3 reads TGTGCCAGCAGCTTACAGGACAATACCTACGAGCAGTACTTC. Translation: CASSLQDNTYEQYF. The V gene is TRBV5-8, the J gene TRBJ2-7, with D tentatively TRBD1 (5 bases). Between the trimmed V and J ends, which lost 2 bases and 2 bases, there was a span of 11 bases. CDR1 SGHTS and CDR2 YDEGEE come from the germline V gene. The CDR3 totals 14 residues.

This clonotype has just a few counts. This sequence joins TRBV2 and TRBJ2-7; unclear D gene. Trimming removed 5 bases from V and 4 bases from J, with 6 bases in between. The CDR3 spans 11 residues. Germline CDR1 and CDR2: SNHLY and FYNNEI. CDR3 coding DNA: TGTGCCAGCAGTTACGTGTACGAGCAGTACGTC. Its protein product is CASSYVYEQYV.

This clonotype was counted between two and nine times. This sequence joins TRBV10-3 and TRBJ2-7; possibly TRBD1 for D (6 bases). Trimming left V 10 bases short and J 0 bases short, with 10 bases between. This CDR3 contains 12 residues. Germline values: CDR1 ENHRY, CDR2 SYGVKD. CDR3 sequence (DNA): TGTGCCACCGGACAGTTCTCCTACGAGCAGTACTTC. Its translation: CATGQFSYEQYF.

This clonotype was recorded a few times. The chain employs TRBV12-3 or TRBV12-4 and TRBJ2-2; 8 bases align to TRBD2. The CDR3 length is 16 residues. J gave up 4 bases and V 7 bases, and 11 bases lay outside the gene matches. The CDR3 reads CASTPRRGVTTGELFF. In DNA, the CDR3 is TGTGCCAGCACCCCCCGGCGGGGGGTCACCACCGGGGAGCTGTTTTTT.

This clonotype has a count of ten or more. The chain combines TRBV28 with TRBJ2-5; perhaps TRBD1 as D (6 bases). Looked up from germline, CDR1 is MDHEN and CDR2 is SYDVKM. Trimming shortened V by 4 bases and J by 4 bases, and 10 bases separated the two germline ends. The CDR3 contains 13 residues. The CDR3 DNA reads TGTGCCAGCAGTTATACAGGGAGAGAGACCCAGTACTTC. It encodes CASSYTGRETQYF.

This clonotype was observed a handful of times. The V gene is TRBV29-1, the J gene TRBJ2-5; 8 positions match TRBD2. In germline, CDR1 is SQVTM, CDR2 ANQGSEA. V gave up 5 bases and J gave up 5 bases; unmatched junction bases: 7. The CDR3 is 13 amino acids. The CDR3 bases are TGCAGCGTTCAGCGGGGGACGGGGGAGACCCAGTACTTC. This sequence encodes CSVQRGTGETQYF.

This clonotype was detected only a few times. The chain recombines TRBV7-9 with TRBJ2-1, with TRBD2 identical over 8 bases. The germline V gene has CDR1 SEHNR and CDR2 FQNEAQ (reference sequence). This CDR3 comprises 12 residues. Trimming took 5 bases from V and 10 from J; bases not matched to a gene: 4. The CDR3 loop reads CASSLLAGEQFF. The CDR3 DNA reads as TGTGCCAGCAGCCTATTAGCGGGGGAGCAGTTCTTC.

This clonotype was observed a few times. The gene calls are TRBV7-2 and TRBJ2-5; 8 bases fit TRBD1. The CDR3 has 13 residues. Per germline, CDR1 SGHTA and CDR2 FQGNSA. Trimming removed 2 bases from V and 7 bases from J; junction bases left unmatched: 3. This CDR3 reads CASSLWQGATQYF. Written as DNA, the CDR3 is TGTGCCAGCAGCTTATGGCAGGGGGCGACCCAGTACTTC.

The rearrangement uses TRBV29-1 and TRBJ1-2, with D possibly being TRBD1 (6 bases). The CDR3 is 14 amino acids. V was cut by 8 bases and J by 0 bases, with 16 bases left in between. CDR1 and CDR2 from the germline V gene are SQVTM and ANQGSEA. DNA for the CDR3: TGCAGCACGGGACGGGACACCTCTAACTATGGCTACACCTTC. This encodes CSTGRDTSNYGYTF.

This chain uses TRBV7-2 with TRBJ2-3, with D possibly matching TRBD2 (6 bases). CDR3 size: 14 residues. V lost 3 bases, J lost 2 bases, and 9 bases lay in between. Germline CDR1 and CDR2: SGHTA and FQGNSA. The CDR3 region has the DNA TGTGCCAGCAGCTTGGGGACTCACACAGATACGCAGTATTTT. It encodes CASSLGTHTDTQYF. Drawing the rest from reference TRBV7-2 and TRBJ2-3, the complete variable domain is GAGVSQSPSNKVTEKGKDVELRCDPISGHTALYWYRQSLGQGLEFLIYFQGNSAPDKSGLPSDRFSAERTGGSVSTLTIQRTQQEDSAVYLCASSLGTHTDTQYFGPGTRLTVL.

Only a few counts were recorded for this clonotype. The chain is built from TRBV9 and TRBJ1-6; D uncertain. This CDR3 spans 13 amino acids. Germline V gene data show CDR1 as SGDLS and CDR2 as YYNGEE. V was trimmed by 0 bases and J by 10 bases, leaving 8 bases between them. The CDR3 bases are TGTGCCAGCAGCGTAGACGTTAGATCACCCCTCCACTTT. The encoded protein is CASSVDVRSPLHF.

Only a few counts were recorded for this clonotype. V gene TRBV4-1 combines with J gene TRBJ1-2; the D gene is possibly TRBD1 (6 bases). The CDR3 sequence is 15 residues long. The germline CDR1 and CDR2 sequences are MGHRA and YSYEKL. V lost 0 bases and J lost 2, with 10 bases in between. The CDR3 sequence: CASSQDGQGNYGYTF. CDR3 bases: TGCGCCAGCAGCCAAGATGGTCAGGGGAACTATGGCTACACCTTC.

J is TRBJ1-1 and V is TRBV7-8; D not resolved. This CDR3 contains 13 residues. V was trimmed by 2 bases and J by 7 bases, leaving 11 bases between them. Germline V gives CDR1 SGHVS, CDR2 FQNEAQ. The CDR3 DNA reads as TGTGCCAGCAGCTTATCTGCGTCGCTTGAAGCTTTCTTT. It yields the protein CASSLSASLEAFF.

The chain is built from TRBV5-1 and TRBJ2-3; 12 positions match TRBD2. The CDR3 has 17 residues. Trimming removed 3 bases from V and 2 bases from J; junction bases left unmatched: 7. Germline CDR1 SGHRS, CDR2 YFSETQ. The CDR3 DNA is TGCGCCAGCAGCTCCGCGACTAGCGGGGGACCCACAGATACGCAGTATTTT. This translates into CASSSATSGGPTDTQYF.

CDR3 nucleotide sequence: TGTGCCAGCAGCCCCATGTCATTTGGACAGAGGAACACTGAAGCTTTCTTT. Translation gives CASSPMSFGQRNTEAFF. The chain has TRBV9 and TRBJ1-1, with D possibly matching TRBD1 (6 bases). Deletions cut 4 bases from V and 1 base from J, with 20 bases between. The CDR3 sequence is 17 residues long. CDR1 is SGDLS, CDR2 YYNGEE, per germline.

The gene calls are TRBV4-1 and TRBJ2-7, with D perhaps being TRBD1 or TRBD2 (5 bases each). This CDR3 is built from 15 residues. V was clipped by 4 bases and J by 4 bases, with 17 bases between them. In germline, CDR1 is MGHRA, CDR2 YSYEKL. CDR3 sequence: CASSRGSGLSYEQYF. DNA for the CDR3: TGCGCCAGCAGCCGGGGCAGCGGACTGAGTTACGAGCAGTACTTC.

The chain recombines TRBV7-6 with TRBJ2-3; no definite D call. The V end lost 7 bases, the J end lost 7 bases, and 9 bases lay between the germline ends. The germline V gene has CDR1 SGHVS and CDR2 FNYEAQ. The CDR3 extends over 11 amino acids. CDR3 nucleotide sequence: TGTGCCAGCACCGAAGGTTATACGCAGTATTTT. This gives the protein CASTEGYTQYF.

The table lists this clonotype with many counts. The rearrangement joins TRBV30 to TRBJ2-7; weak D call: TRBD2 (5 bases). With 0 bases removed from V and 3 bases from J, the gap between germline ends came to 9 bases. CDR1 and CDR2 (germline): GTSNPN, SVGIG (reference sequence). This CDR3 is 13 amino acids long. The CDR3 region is CAWSVQGGYEQYF. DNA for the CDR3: TGTGCCTGGAGTGTACAAGGAGGCTACGAGCAGTACTTC.